The next 27 T cell receptor beta chains were all read from a single sample in a study of blood T cell repertoires in COVID-19. Repertoires were generated with immunoSEQ multiplex PCR, while TCRdb's copy carries only in-frame clones and drops some. Here the sample spans roughly 190,000 clones, approximately 89% being singletons. Sequences were obtained from PBMCs or T cells enriched from blood (not recorded which). The receptors were gathered from a woman aged 18-29 years who had recovered from COVID-19.

The chain is built from TRBV9 and TRBJ2-7; TRBD2 is a possible D gene (6 bases). The CDR3 sequence is 16 residues long. Trimming shortened V by 2 bases and J by 0 bases, and 15 bases separated the two germline ends. Germline CDR1 reads SGDLS; CDR2 reads YYNGEE. The CDR3 loop is CASSVGPGLSSYEQYF. CDR3 nucleotides: TGTGCCAGCAGCGTCGGACCGGGACTGAGCTCCTACGAGCAGTACTTC.

J is TRBJ2-1 and V is TRBV27; TRBD2 matches at 12 bases. This CDR3 region has 16 residues. V was clipped by 3 bases and J by 4 bases; unmatched bases: 4. Germline V lookup: CDR1 MNHEY, CDR2 SMNVEV (reference sequence). The DNA of the CDR3 is TGTGCCAGCAGTTTTACGACTAGCGGGGGATACAATGAGCAGTTCTTC. This codes for CASSFTTSGGYNEQFF.

The chain links TRBV29-1 to TRBJ2-7; 9 positions agree with TRBD1. V was pared by 7 bases and J by 3 bases, with 16 bases of the junction left unmatched. The V gene's germline CDR1 is SQVTM and CDR2 ANQGSEA. The CDR3 consists of 16 residues. CDR3 sequence (DNA): TGCAGCGCTAGCCAATTCGGGACAGGGACTTTCTACGAGCAGTACTTC. This encodes CSASQFGTGTFYEQYF.

The chain combines TRBV2 with TRBJ2-5, with 7 bases matching TRBD1. The germline V gene encodes CDR1 SNHLY and CDR2 FYNNEI. The CDR3 sequence is 14 residues long. The junction had 13 bases not matched to a gene; V was cut back by 10 bases and J by 5 bases. For the CDR3, the DNA is TGTGCCACCAAACAACTGACAGGGCTGGAGACCCAGTACTTC. Its protein product is CATKQLTGLETQYF.

The chain carries TRBV6-2 or TRBV6-3 and TRBJ2-2; no clear D. The CDR3 spans 15 residues. Germline values: CDR1 MNHEY, CDR2 SVGEGT. Trimming took off 6 bases at V and 6 bases at J, with 17 bases between the two ends. DNA for the CDR3: TGTGCCAGCAGCCACCCAGTGGGCCGTCCCGGGGAGCTGTTTTTT. It specifies CASSHPVGRPGELFF.

This sequence joins TRBV24-1 and TRBJ2-5, with 8 bases matching TRBD1. V trimming: 9 bases; J trimming: 4 bases; junction bases outside the gene matches: 6. The germline V gene encodes CDR1 KGHDR and CDR2 SFDVKD. The CDR3 has 13 residues. The CDR3 is CATGTGGPETQYF. Written as DNA, the CDR3 is TGTGCCACCGGTACAGGGGGTCCAGAGACCCAGTACTTC.

The chain uses TRBV25-1 and TRBJ1-2; D call uncertain. From germline, CDR1 is MGHDK and CDR2 SYGVNS. The length of the CDR3 is 12 residues. Trimming shortened V by 3 bases and J by 1 base, and 3 bases separated the two germline ends. The DNA for the CDR3 is TGTGCCAGCAGTGACAGTAACTATGGCTACACCTTC. Amino acids: CASSDSNYGYTF.

This chain links TRBV28 with TRBJ1-2; tentative D call: TRBD1 (6 bases). V gave up 8 bases and J gave up 0 bases, with 16 bases separating them. The CDR3 has 15 amino acids. The germline V gene has CDR1 MDHEN and CDR2 SYDVKM. CDR3 loop: CASGGGGTPNYGYTF. DNA of the CDR3: TGTGCCAGCGGGGGCGGGGGGACTCCTAACTATGGCTACACCTTC.

This rearrangement joins TRBV27 to TRBJ2-1; possible D gene TRBD1, 5 bases. The CDR3 consists of 13 residues. Germline CDR1 and CDR2: MNHEY and SMNVEV (reference sequence). V shed 6 bases and J shed 5 bases, with 11 bases lying between them. The CDR3: CASSWGLDNEQFF. The CDR3 DNA reads as TGTGCCAGCAGCTGGGGCCTTGACAATGAGCAGTTCTTC.

This chain links TRBV27 with TRBJ1-5; no clear D gene. The CDR3 has 14 amino acids. Deletions cut 4 bases from V and 4 bases from J, with 11 bases between. Germline loops: CDR1 MNHEY, CDR2 SMNVEV (reference sequence). CDR3 loop: CASSSLDLNQPQHF. The CDR3 DNA follows: TGTGCCAGCAGTTCTCTAGACTTAAATCAGCCCCAGCATTTT.

The chain links TRBV5-1 to TRBJ2-1, with 8 bases identical to TRBD2. The junction had 4 bases not matched to a gene; V was cut back by 5 bases and J by 6 bases. CDR1 is SGHRS and CDR2 is YFSETQ in the germline V gene. CDR3 length equals 13 residues. The CDR3 is CASRSAGGNEQFF. As DNA, the CDR3 is TGCGCCAGCAGGTCGGCGGGGGGCAATGAGCAGTTCTTC.

The chain employs TRBV6-5 and TRBJ1-2; D unclear. Trimming shortened V by 4 bases and J by 4 bases, and 10 bases separated the two germline ends. The CDR3 contains 13 residues. CDR1 and CDR2 (germline): MNHEY, SVGAGI. The chain's CDR3 is CASSSDYGYGYTF. The CDR3 coding sequence is TGTGCCAGCAGTTCCGACTATGGCTATGGCTACACCTTC.

This clone has a single count. The chain combines TRBV6-6 with TRBJ2-5; 7 nucleotides line up with TRBD2. Germline loops: CDR1 MNHNY, CDR2 SVGAGI (reference sequence). J lost 3 bases, V lost 6 bases, and 7 bases had no gene match. The CDR3 spans 14 residues. The CDR3 loop reads CASSLASGKETQYF. DNA for the CDR3: TGTGCCAGCAGCCTGGCTAGCGGTAAAGAGACCCAGTACTTC.

The rearrangement links TRBV9 to TRBJ2-5; TRBD2 matches at 8 bases. The CDR3 consists of 15 residues. The V and J ends lost 4 bases and 2 bases, in that order; junction bases with no gene match: 7. In germline, CDR1 is SGDLS, CDR2 YYNGEE. CDR3 nucleotide sequence: TGTGCCAGCAGCTACCGGACTAGCCGACAAGAGACCCAGTACTTC. Translation: CASSYRTSRQETQYF. The full variable domain, rest sourced from reference TRBV9 and TRBJ2-5, is DSGVTQTPKHLITATGQRVTLRCSPRSGDLSVYWYQQSLDQGLQFLIQYYNGEERAKGNILERFSAQQFPDLHSELNLSSLELGDSALYFCASSYRTSRQETQYFGPGTRLLVL.

The V gene is TRBV7-9, the J gene TRBJ2-1; TRBD1 aligns across 7 bases. Germline CDR1 reads SEHNR; CDR2 reads FQNEAQ (reference sequence). The CDR3 extends over 16 amino acids. Trimming removed 5 bases from V and 0 bases from J; junction bases left unmatched: 7. CDR3 nucleotide sequence: TGTGCCAGCAGCCTAACCCGGGACAGCTCCTACAATGAGCAGTTCTTC. Protein sequence: CASSLTRDSSYNEQFF.

The sample holds a few counts of this clone. V and J are TRBV7-2 and TRBJ1-1, with unresolved D. V was pared by 3 bases and J by 6 bases, with 11 bases between. The CDR3 is made up of 13 amino acids. From germline, CDR1 is SGHTA and CDR2 FQGNSA. CDR3 DNA: TGTGCCAGCAGCTTTCGGTCTTCTCCTGAAGCTTTCTTT. Translated: CASSFRSSPEAFF.

In DNA, the CDR3 is TGTGCCAGCAGGCCTCAGATTTCGCGGGAGGGAATCACAGATACGCAGTATTTT. It yields the protein CASRPQISREGITDTQYF. The V and J genes are TRBV7-9 and TRBJ2-3; 9 positions agree with TRBD2. Germline V gene data show CDR1 as SEHNR and CDR2 as FQNEAQ (reference sequence). With V trimmed by 6 bases and J by 2 bases, 15 bases remained unmatched. The CDR3 has 18 residues.

The chain employs TRBV18 and TRBJ2-5; a weak D match, TRBD2 (5 bases). Germline CDR1 and CDR2: KGHSH and LQKENI. CDR3 length: 13 amino acids. The germline V and J ends were trimmed by 2 bases and 5 bases, with 9 bases remaining between them. CDR3 DNA: TGTGCCAGCTCACCAACTAGTGGGGAGACCCAGTACTTC. It encodes CASSPTSGETQYF.

The V gene is TRBV2, the J gene TRBJ2-3, with TRBD1 identical over 12 bases. V was clipped by 6 bases and J by 4 bases; unmatched bases: 8. In germline, CDR1 is SNHLY, CDR2 FYNNEI. CDR3 length equals 16 residues. CDR3 DNA sequence: TGTGCCAGCAGCGAGGGGACAGGGGGCGGGTCAGATACGCAGTATTTT. This encodes CASSEGTGGGSDTQYF.

The rearrangement links TRBV18 to TRBJ2-7, with a possible D match to TRBD2 (5 bases). The CDR3 consists of 15 residues. Germline CDR1 is KGHSH and CDR2 is LQKENI. Trimming stripped 6 bases from V and 2 bases from J, with 17 bases between. CDR3 nucleotide sequence: TGTGCCAGCTCCCCCATGGGGAGTAGCGCCTACGAGCAGTACTTC. Protein sequence: CASSPMGSSAYEQYF.

The chain links TRBV4-1 to TRBJ1-4; no clear D. The V gene lost 2 bases and the J gene lost 8 bases, with 18 bases spanning the gap. The germline V gene encodes CDR1 MGHRA and CDR2 YSYEKL. This CDR3 spans 16 amino acids. The CDR3 loop reads CASSQSIQLAGEKLFF. CDR3 nucleotides: TGCGCCAGCAGCCAAAGTATCCAATTAGCCGGGGAAAAACTGTTTTTT.

V is TRBV28 and J is TRBJ2-2; D is perhaps TRBD2 (5 bases). The CDR3 is 12 residues long. The germline V gene has CDR1 MDHEN and CDR2 SYDVKM. The V end lost 11 bases, the J end lost 4 bases, and 11 bases lay between the germline ends. This chain's CDR3 is CAGGRGTGELFF. The CDR3 DNA reads TGTGCCGGCGGTCGGGGCACCGGGGAGCTGTTTTTT. Together with reference TRBV28 and TRBJ2-2, the CDR3 gives the full variable domain: DVKVTQSSRYLVKRTGEKVFLECVQDMDHENMFWYRQDPGLGLRLIYFSYDVKMKEKGDIPEGYSVSREKKERFSLILESASTNQTSMYLCAGGRGTGELFFGEGSRLTVL.

This clone was recorded a few times. V is TRBV7-9 and J is TRBJ2-7; 10 bases are shared with TRBD1. With V trimmed by 5 bases and J by 5 bases, 12 bases remained unmatched. From germline, CDR1 is SEHNR and CDR2 FQNEAQ (reference sequence). The CDR3 sequence is 16 residues long. CDR3 region: CASSLSTGQGTHEQYF. The DNA of the CDR3 is TGTGCCAGCAGCCTCTCGACGGGACAGGGGACCCACGAGCAGTACTTC.

The chain joins TRBV4-1 to TRBJ1-5; a weak D match, TRBD1 (6 bases). Trimming took 4 bases from V and 2 from J, leaving 15 bases between them. Per the germline V gene, CDR1 is MGHRA and CDR2 is YSYEKL. The CDR3 covers 16 residues. For the CDR3, the DNA is TGCGCCAGCAGCCCCGATCGACAGGCCCGCAATCAGCCCCAGCATTTT. Translated: CASSPDRQARNQPQHF.

The genes are TRBV15 and TRBJ2-3; 13 bases agree with TRBD2. Germline CDR1 LNHNV, CDR2 YYDKDF (reference sequence). CDR3 length equals 17 residues. J was trimmed by 7 bases and V by 3 bases; bases with no gene match: 10. CDR3 sequence: CATSSAKLAGGPHTQYF. The CDR3 DNA reads TGTGCCACCAGCAGTGCGAAACTAGCGGGAGGGCCACATACGCAGTATTTT.

The chain links TRBV18 to TRBJ2-6; 9 bases are a match to TRBD1. CDR3 length: 17 amino acids. Germline values: CDR1 KGHSH, CDR2 LQKENI. J lost 1 base, V lost 6 bases, and 7 bases had no gene match. The CDR3 nucleotides are TGTGCCAGCTCGCCTCCGGGACAGGGATCTGGGGCCAACGTCCTGACTTTC. The encoded protein is CASSPPGQGSGANVLTF.

The rearrangement links TRBV4-1 to TRBJ2-1, with D perhaps matching TRBD2 (5 bases). CDR3 size: 17 residues. The germline CDR1 and CDR2 sequences are MGHRA and YSYEKL. Trimming pared 1 base from V and 6 bases from J, leaving 19 bases between. The DNA of the CDR3 is TGCGCCAGCAGCCAAGTTCAAGGACTGCCTAACTCCAATGAGCAGTTCTTC. Translating gives CASSQVQGLPNSNEQFF.